The clone carrying this T cell receptor (beta chain) was recorded at least ten times. The antigen is undetermined. In TCRdb, the 5' RACE reads were re-called with MiXCR into one record per CDR3 protein. The sample shows roughly 9,900 distinct CDR3 sequences, 5.5% to 7% of them seen only once. The data were obtained in a study of spatial heterogeneity in lung cancer. The sample's time point: sample taken at primary tumor resection. The donor group consisted of 55 to 85 patients who had untreated, early-stage non-small cell lung cancer. Sequencing of whole RNA from tumor, nontumor lung or frozen PBMC involved no sorting. The CDR3 runs 16 residues. The ends lost 5 bases at V and 7 bases at J; junction bases unmatched: 17. CDR1 is SGHTA and CDR2 is FQGNSA in the germline V gene. The study, taken as a whole, reports: Higher tumor mutation counts went along with higher counts of expanded intratumoral alpha and beta TCRs.

This TCR was sampled from a female donor with early-stage non-small cell lung cancer. The V gene is TRBV7-2, the J gene TRBJ2-7; 7 positions agree with TRBD2. The sample here was lung tumor tissue, taken at surgery. Here the CDR3 reads CASSPTGGGLSGEQYF. CDR3 DNA: TGTGCCAGCAGCCCCACGGGGGGAGGACTCTCCGGGGAGCAGTACTTC.